A single sample is the source of the 2 T cell receptor beta chains below, sequenced in a study of Ad26.COV2.S vaccination and SARS-CoV-2 variants. The sample's treatment: 15 to 20 received Ad26.COV2.S at low or high dose, single or two shots; 5 received placebo; per-sample allocation not given. Day 63 after the first injection of vaccine or placebo was the sampling time. Clones were sequenced by immunoSEQ multiplex PCR, and TCRdb holds only the in-frame ones, with some missing. The sample shows about 400,000 clones, 80% to 95% of them seen only once. The sample in question was peripheral blood, obtained in a trial of Ad26.COV2.S vaccine versus placebo. These receptors all come from a person between 18 and 59 years old who received the Ad26.COV2.S COVID-19 vaccine or a placebo.

The V call is TRBV29-1, the J call TRBJ2-2; TRBD1 might be the D (5 bases). In germline, CDR1 is SQVTM, CDR2 ANQGSEA. Trimming took 7 bases from V and 4 from J, leaving 28 bases between them. CDR3 length: 18 amino acids. The CDR3: CSGQIPGRASRSTGELFF. The DNA of the CDR3 is TGCAGCGGCCAAATACCTGGCAGGGCGTCCCGGAGCACCGGGGAGCTGTTTTTT.

This chain links TRBV7-8 with TRBJ1-3, with no clear D. Trimming left V 0 bases short and J 8 bases short, with 11 bases between. This CDR3 has 14 amino acids. In germline, CDR1 is SGHVS, CDR2 FQNEAQ. This chain's CDR3 is CASSLAGRVDTIYF. The CDR3 region has the DNA TGTGCCAGCAGCTTAGCCGGAAGGGTAGACACCATATATTTT. Using reference TRBV7-8 and TRBJ1-3 for the parts outside the CDR3, the full variable domain is GAGVSQSPRYKVAKRGQDVALRCDPISGHVSLFWYQQALGQGPEFLTYFQNEAQLDKSGLPSDRFFAERPEGSVSTLKIQRTQQEDSAVYLCASSLAGRVDTIYFGEGSWLTVV.